This TCR beta chain comes out of a study of CD8 T cells in Susac syndrome. Trimming removed 3 bases at V and 2 bases at J, with 9 bases between. The CDR3 sequence is 15 residues long. The germline V gene has CDR1 SGHRS and CDR2 YFSETQ. Random hexamers primed reverse transcription of about 0.45 to 1 ug RNA. One entry per CDR3 protein, called by TCRdb with MiXCR from the immunoSEQ multiplex PCR reads. This sample carries 140,000 or so distinct CDR3 sequences, roughly 95% of them seen once, and the ten largest clones take 0.075% to 0.09%. The sequence was obtained from a human donor in good health. V gene TRBV5-1 combines with J gene TRBJ2-6; D not certain. The source material was CD4+ T cells from PBMCs. The CDR3 loop is CASSSSTPGANVLTF. In nucleotides, the CDR3 is TGCGCCAGCAGCTCCAGCACCCCTGGGGCCAACGTCCTGACTTTC. Full variable domain (missing parts from reference TRBV5-1 and TRBJ2-6): KAGVTQTPRYLIKTRGQQVTLSCSPISGHRSVSWYQQTPGQGLQFLFEYFSETQRNKGNFPGRFSGRQFSNSRSEMNVSTLELGDSALYLCASSSSTPGANVLTFGAGSRLTVL.